This T cell receptor (beta chain) derives from a study of patients and donors after allogeneic stem cell transplantation. The CDR3 consists of 14 residues. Trimming stripped 5 bases from V and 3 bases from J, with 13 bases between. The V gene's germline CDR1 is PRHDT and CDR2 FYEKMQ (reference sequence). One entry per CDR3 protein results from TCRdb running MiXCR on the RT-PCR reads. Of 410,000 or so distinct CDR3 sequences listed, roughly 17% are singletons. In this sample, this clonotype turned up a few times. The clonotype originates from a human donor who was either an allogeneic HSCT recipient or a stem cell or donor lymphocyte infusion donor (not recorded which). It is not recorded whose cells these are; they may come from a transplant donor. Sequenced: blood, either unsorted or a sorted T cell fraction (not recorded which). The gene calls are TRBV13 and TRBJ2-5; D gene uncertain. The CDR3 region has the DNA TGTGCCAGCAGCCCCGAGACCGACAAAGAGACCCAGTACTTC. This encodes CASSPETDKETQYF.